Shown below are 32 T cell receptor beta chains from a single sample sequenced in a study of blood T cell repertoires in COVID-19. The repertoire was sequenced with immunoSEQ multiplex PCR; TCRdb's copy has only in-frame clones and lacks some. The repertoire consists of 95,000 to 120,000 clones, with 75% to 90% occurring once and the leading ten covering around 5.5%. The sequencing input was peripheral blood. The receptors shown here come from a woman in her fifties or sixties with COVID-19, enrolled during active disease.

The V call is TRBV5-6, the J call TRBJ2-5; TRBD2 is a possible D gene (6 bases). The CDR3 is 14 amino acids. The V gene's germline CDR1 is SGHDT and CDR2 YYEEEE. Trimming took off 4 bases at V and 5 bases at J, with 15 bases between the two ends. CDR3 sequence reads: CASSPGVDGETQYF. DNA of the CDR3: TGTGCCAGCAGCCCGGGGGTCGACGGGGAGACCCAGTACTTC.

The V call is TRBV27, the J call TRBJ1-5; 7 bases align to TRBD1. The CDR3 has 14 residues. The germline V gene encodes CDR1 MNHEY and CDR2 SMNVEV (reference sequence). J lost 2 bases, V lost 5 bases, and 3 bases had no gene match. The CDR3 DNA is TGTGCCAGCAGTCTAGACAGGGGCAATCAGCCCCAGCATTTT. It is translated as CASSLDRGNQPQHF.

J is TRBJ1-2 and V is TRBV12-5; D is unclear. This CDR3 spans 14 amino acids. Germline loops: CDR1 LGHNT, CDR2 FRNRAP. Deletions cut 0 bases from V and 4 bases from J, with 9 bases between. This chain's CDR3 is CASGLVETGYGYTF. The CDR3 DNA follows: TGTGCTAGTGGTTTGGTAGAAACGGGCTATGGCTACACCTTC.

The chain is built from TRBV4-2 and TRBJ2-3; TRBD2 agrees at 9 bases. CDR3 size: 17 residues. Trimming took 0 bases from V and 3 from J; bases not matched to a gene: 7. Germline CDR1 LGHNA, CDR2 YNFKEQ. The CDR3 nucleotides are TGTGCCAGCAGCCAAGATCGGCGGGCGGGGGGGACAGATACGCAGTATTTT. This sequence encodes CASSQDRRAGGTDTQYF.

This clone was detected only a few times. The chain uses TRBV7-9 and TRBJ2-6; D perhaps matches TRBD1 (10 bases). This CDR3 is built from 19 residues. V shed 6 bases and J shed 0 bases, with 21 bases lying between them. Germline-derived CDR1 and CDR2 are SEHNR and FQNEAQ (reference sequence). CDR3 DNA sequence: TGTGCCAGCAGTTCCAGCGGGGGGACAGGGGACTCTGGGGCCAACGTCCTGACTTTC. Translating it yields CASSSSGGTGDSGANVLTF.

V gene TRBV6-5 combines with J gene TRBJ1-5; TRBD1 aligns across 7 bases. The V gene end was trimmed by 9 bases and the J gene end by 0 bases; junction bases not matched to a gene: 5. CDR1 and CDR2 from the germline V gene are MNHEY and SVGAGI. The CDR3 extends over 14 amino acids. CDR3 bases: TGTGCCAGACGTGGGACAGCTAGCAATCAGCCCCAGCATTTT. It specifies CARRGTASNQPQHF.

V is TRBV12-3 or TRBV12-4 and J is TRBJ1-1; D uncertain. V was pared by 6 bases and J by 5 bases, with 10 bases between. This CDR3 has 12 amino acids. CDR3 sequence: CASSTAETEAFF. CDR3 DNA sequence: TGTGCCAGCAGCACAGCCGAGACTGAAGCTTTCTTT.

This chain uses TRBV11-1 with TRBJ1-2, with a weak D call TRBD1 (6 bases). V shed 2 bases and J shed 5 bases, with 12 bases lying between them. Germline CDR1 reads SGHAT; CDR2 reads FQDESV (reference sequence). The length of the CDR3 is 14 residues. This CDR3 reads CASSLFTGSYGYTF. The CDR3, as DNA: TGTGCCAGCAGCTTATTCACAGGGTCGTATGGCTACACCTTC.

The chain carries TRBV27 and TRBJ1-1; no reliable D call. The germline V and J ends were trimmed by 3 bases and 7 bases, with 12 bases remaining between them. Germline lookup yields CDR1 MNHEY and CDR2 SMNVEV (reference sequence). This CDR3 contains 13 residues. The CDR3 reads CASSFEVFGEAFF. The CDR3 DNA is TGTGCCAGCAGTTTCGAGGTTTTCGGTGAAGCTTTCTTT.

Written as DNA, the CDR3 is TGTGCCAGCTCACTACTCCGACGGGTCTCCGGGAATAATTCACCCCTCCACTTT. This encodes CASSLLRRVSGNNSPLHF. The chain uses TRBV18 and TRBJ1-6; D is unresolved. Between the trimmed V and J ends, which lost 4 bases and 5 bases, there was a span of 21 bases. The CDR3 consists of 18 residues. The V gene's germline CDR1 is KGHSH and CDR2 LQKENI.

This clone has more than one count but fewer than ten. This rearrangement joins TRBV10-3 to TRBJ1-1; 11 bases are a match to TRBD1. J was trimmed by 11 bases and V by 10 bases; bases with no gene match: 6. Germline CDR1 and CDR2: ENHRY and SYGVKD. There are 11 residues in the CDR3. In nucleotides, the CDR3 is TGTGCCACCGGGACAGGGGGAACGGCTTTCTTT. It translates to CATGTGGTAFF.

This clone was found once. V and J are TRBV25-1 and TRBJ2-2; 7 bases match TRBD1. This CDR3 has 16 residues. With V trimmed by 6 bases and J by 0 bases, 7 bases remained unmatched. Germline V CDR1 and CDR2: MGHDK, SYGVNS. The CDR3 loop reads CASSWGTAANTGELFF. CDR3 in DNA: TGTGCCAGCAGCTGGGGGACAGCCGCGAACACCGGGGAGCTGTTTTTT.

In DNA, the CDR3 is TGTGCCTGGAGTGTACCCAGGAACCAAGAGACCCAGTACTTC. This sequence encodes CAWSVPRNQETQYF. V usage is TRBV30 and J usage is TRBJ2-5; no clear D gene. The V gene's germline CDR1 is GTSNPN and CDR2 SVGIG (reference sequence). The CDR3 length is 14 residues. V gave up 0 bases and J gave up 0 bases, with 8 bases separating them.

A few counts support this clone. This sequence joins TRBV5-3 and TRBJ1-2; the match to TRBD1 covers 10 bases. TRBV5-3 is labeled an ORF, and its function is uncertain. J was trimmed by 3 bases and V by 3 bases; bases with no gene match: 8. The CDR3 runs 16 residues. The chain's CDR3 is CARSYPSGTGDYGYTF. The CDR3 coding sequence is TGTGCCAGAAGCTATCCCTCCGGGACAGGGGACTATGGCTACACCTTC.

The chain carries TRBV5-1 and TRBJ1-2, with 7 bases that match TRBD1. After removal of 0 bases from V and 4 bases from J, the junction contained 6 bases not matched to a gene. The CDR3 is 15 residues long. Germline values: CDR1 SGHRS, CDR2 YFSETQ. DNA of the CDR3: TGCGCCAGCAGCTTGGGACAGGGAGATCCCTATGGCTACACCTTC. Translation gives CASSLGQGDPYGYTF.

This chain joins TRBV19 and TRBJ2-6, with 8 bases identical to TRBD1. Germline CDR1 LNHDA, CDR2 SQIVND (reference sequence). J lost 4 bases, V lost 4 bases, and 6 bases had no gene match. This CDR3 region has 16 residues. The CDR3 reads CASSRTGTMGANVLTF. The CDR3 DNA sequence: TGTGCCAGTAGTAGGACAGGGACCATGGGGGCCAACGTCCTGACTTTC.

The rearrangement joins TRBV5-1 to TRBJ1-1; 10 positions match TRBD1. This CDR3 is 15 amino acids long. V shed 4 bases, J shed 7 bases, and the junction held 10 bases outside the gene matches. Germline assignment: CDR1 SGHRS and CDR2 YFSETQ. CDR3: CASSLAGTGDSEAFF. CDR3 in DNA: TGCGCCAGCAGCCTAGCCGGGACAGGGGACAGTGAAGCTTTCTTT.

In this sample, this clone turned up many times. This chain uses TRBV29-1 with TRBJ2-5; D perhaps matches TRBD1 (6 bases). The germline V and J ends were trimmed by 6 bases and 4 bases, with 18 bases remaining between them. Germline V gene lookup returns CDR1 SQVTM and CDR2 ANQGSEA. The CDR3 covers 14 residues. The CDR3 loop reads CSVKIGTIGETQYF. In DNA, the CDR3 is TGCAGCGTGAAAATCGGGACAATTGGAGAGACCCAGTACTTC.

The chain carries TRBV5-1 and TRBJ2-7; 9 nucleotides line up with TRBD1. CDR1 is SGHRS and CDR2 is YFSETQ in the germline V gene. The CDR3 loop spans 13 amino acids. With V trimmed by 6 bases and J by 3 bases, 4 bases remained unmatched. CDR3 sequence reads: CASTRDRDYEQYF. The CDR3 coding sequence is TGCGCCAGCACCCGGGACAGGGACTACGAGCAGTACTTC.

The chain is built from TRBV19 and TRBJ2-3, with TRBD2 identical over 9 bases. Germline V gene data show CDR1 as LNHDA and CDR2 as SQIVND (reference sequence). The trim removed 9 bases at V and 2 bases at J, leaving 15 bases unmatched. The CDR3 length is 17 residues. CDR3 bases: TGTGCCAGCAAAAACCAACTAGCGGGCGATCTCACAGATACGCAGTATTTT. It translates to CASKNQLAGDLTDTQYF.

This rearrangement joins TRBV2 to TRBJ1-2; TRBD1 matches at 12 bases. V shed 5 bases and J 2 bases; nucleotides not matched to a gene: 6. Looked up from germline, CDR1 is SNHLY and CDR2 is FYNNEI. The CDR3 contains 16 residues. The DNA for the CDR3 is TGTGCCAGCAGTAGAATCGGGACAGGGGGCAACTATGGCTACACCTTC. This gives the protein CASSRIGTGGNYGYTF.

The rearrangement joins TRBV14 to TRBJ1-1, with 9 bases matching TRBD1. The CDR3 runs 14 residues. Germline V gives CDR1 SGHDN, CDR2 FVKESK. Trimming at V came to 3 bases and at J to 6 bases, leaving 5 bases not matched to a gene. As DNA, the CDR3 is TGTGCCAGCAGCCATTTACAGGGGGCAGCTGAAGCTTTCTTT. Encoded protein: CASSHLQGAAEAFF.

The chain recombines TRBV28 with TRBJ1-2, with a weak D call TRBD1 (5 bases). Germline V gives CDR1 MDHEN, CDR2 SYDVKM. The length of the CDR3 is 12 residues. The V end was cut by 2 bases, the J end by 6 bases, with 7 bases between. CDR3 DNA: TGTGCCAGCAGTTTAGGGGCCCATGGCTACACCTTC. Its protein product is CASSLGAHGYTF.

The rearrangement uses TRBV5-1 and TRBJ1-1; 8 positions match TRBD1. In germline, CDR1 is SGHRS, CDR2 YFSETQ. The CDR3 is 16 residues long. V lost 0 bases, J lost 5 bases, and 9 bases stayed unmatched. CDR3 region: CASSLARDRLPTEAFF. The CDR3 region has the DNA TGCGCCAGCAGCTTGGCCCGGGACAGGTTGCCGACTGAAGCTTTCTTT.

This clone turned up a few times. The chain has TRBV19 and TRBJ1-2, with 7 bases identical to TRBD1. Germline V gives CDR1 LNHDA, CDR2 SQIVND (reference sequence). The CDR3 consists of 15 residues. Trimming took 4 bases from V and 1 from J; bases not matched to a gene: 6. The CDR3 nucleotides read TGTGCCAGTAGTACGGCCGGGACAGTTAACTATGGCTACACCTTC. This gives the protein CASSTAGTVNYGYTF. Drawing the rest from reference TRBV19 and TRBJ1-2, the complete variable domain is DGGITQSPKYLFRKEGQNVTLSCEQNLNHDAMYWYRQDPGQGLRLIYYSQIVNDFQKGDIAEGYSVSREKKESFPLTVTSAQKNPTAFYLCASSTAGTVNYGYTFGSGTRLTVV.

The chain has TRBV5-8 and TRBJ1-5; tentatively, D is TRBD1 (6 bases). The germline V gene has CDR1 SGHTS and CDR2 YDEGEE. The CDR3 sequence is 17 residues long. Trimming removed 0 bases from V and 0 bases from J, with 13 bases in between. The CDR3, as DNA: TGTGCCAGCAGCTTGGCGGACAGCACTTATAGCAATCAGCCCCAGCATTTT. It is translated as CASSLADSTYSNQPQHF.

The chain recombines TRBV11-2 with TRBJ2-3, with 10 bases fitting TRBD1. The CDR3 is made up of 15 amino acids. The V gene's germline CDR1 is SGHAT and CDR2 FQNNGV. The V and J ends lost 5 bases and 1 base, in that order; junction bases with no gene match: 3. The CDR3 DNA is TGTGCCAGCAGCCCTGGACAGGGGGGCACAGATACGCAGTATTTT. It codes for CASSPGQGGTDTQYF.

V and J are TRBV5-1 and TRBJ2-5, with D tentatively TRBD1 (5 bases). CDR3 length: 14 residues. Per the germline V gene, CDR1 is SGHRS and CDR2 is YFSETQ. Between the trimmed V and J ends, which lost 1 base and 5 bases, there was a span of 12 bases. CDR3 protein: CASSLNSPGETQYF. The CDR3 DNA reads as TGCGCCAGCAGCTTGAACAGCCCAGGGGAGACCCAGTACTTC.

This chain links TRBV4-2 with TRBJ1-2, with D possibly matching TRBD1 (6 bases). V was clipped by 6 bases and J by 0 bases, with 11 bases between them. Germline CDR1 LGHNA, CDR2 YNFKEQ. The CDR3 has 14 residues. The CDR3 nucleotides are TGTGCCAGCAGTCGGACAGACGCTAACTATGGCTACACCTTC. Translated: CASSRTDANYGYTF.

This clone was counted a single time. V gene TRBV13 combines with J gene TRBJ1-2; 7 nucleotides line up with TRBD1. V lost 4 bases and J lost 4; bases outside the gene matches: 6. The CDR3 contains 14 residues. CDR1 and CDR2 (germline): PRHDT, FYEKMQ (reference sequence). The CDR3 here is CASSSTGAPYGYTF. The CDR3 DNA follows: TGTGCCAGCAGCTCAACAGGGGCTCCCTATGGCTACACCTTC.

The rearrangement links TRBV9 to TRBJ1-1; 7 nucleotides agree with TRBD1. J lost 3 bases, V lost 4 bases, and 6 bases had no gene match. CDR1 SGDLS and CDR2 YYNGEE come from the germline V gene. The CDR3 loop spans 14 amino acids. The CDR3 region is CASSTGVMDTEAFF. CDR3 nucleotide sequence: TGTGCCAGCAGCACAGGGGTGATGGACACTGAAGCTTTCTTT.

The chain combines TRBV7-9 with TRBJ1-1; 8 bases align to TRBD1. The J segment lost 6 bases and the V segment lost 5 bases, leaving 8 bases of the junction unmatched. CDR3 length: 14 amino acids. Germline V gives CDR1 SEHNR, CDR2 FQNEAQ (reference sequence). The CDR3 reads CASSRDRLSPEAFF. CDR3 DNA: TGTGCCAGCAGCCGGGACAGGCTTTCCCCTGAAGCTTTCTTT. Supplemented by reference TRBV7-9 and TRBJ1-1, the full variable domain reads DTGVSQNPRHKITKRGQNVTFRCDPISEHNRLYWYRQTLGQGPEFLTYFQNEAQLEKSRLLSDRFSAERPKGSFSTLEIQRTEQGDSAMYLCASSRDRLSPEAFFGQGTRLTVV.